The T cell receptor beta chain described here comes from a study of cytomegalovirus exposure and HLA in healthy donors. Study-wide results and limits: For TCR beta chains, V- and J-gene trimming was later linked to a missense DCLRE1C variant.

Germline CDR1 and CDR2: SGHDN and FVKESK. The CDR3 consists of 18 residues. Losses at the gene ends were 2 bases for V and 0 bases for J; bases not matched to a gene: 8. The PCR was carried out with 60 Vbeta primers and 13 Jbeta primers. Assay used: immunoSEQ multiplex PCR; TCRdb lists only in-frame clones, some missing. The sample holds roughly 150,000 clones; over 60% are singletons and the top ten take around 2%. This clone has a handful of counts. Antigen unknown. Specimen: PBMCs. The gene calls are TRBV14 and TRBJ2-4, with TRBD2 matching over 9 bases. This clonotype was obtained from a man aged 25-45 years in good health and CMV-seronegative. The CDR3 reads CASSQYRTSDAAKNIQYF. The CDR3 region has the DNA TGTGCCAGCAGCCAATACCGGACTAGCGACGCAGCCAAAAACATTCAGTACTTC.